What follows are 26 T cell receptor beta chains derived from one specimen sequenced in a study of cytomegalovirus exposure and HLA in healthy donors. PCR used 60 Vbeta primers and 13 Jbeta primers. The table came from immunoSEQ multiplex PCR; TCRdb's copy has only in-frame clones and leaves some out. The profile shows some 110,000 clones, around 69% of them singletons. The sample was PBMCs. Every receptor here comes from a woman between 35 and 50 years old in good health and CMV-seropositive.

This clone showed up just a few times. The chain recombines TRBV6-6 with TRBJ2-1; a weak D match, TRBD2 (5 bases). This CDR3 contains 14 residues. V lost 5 bases to trimming and J lost 8 bases, with 16 bases between them. From germline, CDR1 is MNHNY and CDR2 SVGAGI (reference sequence). The CDR3 DNA reads as TGTGCCAGCAGTGACATAGCGAAGAGGGATGAGCAGTTCTTC. Protein sequence: CASSDIAKRDEQFF.

This chain uses TRBV5-5 with TRBJ2-3; unclear D gene. This CDR3 comprises 11 residues. The germline V gene encodes CDR1 SGHKS and CDR2 YYEKEE (reference sequence). Trimming shortened V by 4 bases and J by 5 bases, and 5 bases separated the two germline ends. CDR3 in amino acids: CASSPRDTQYF. In nucleotides, the CDR3 is TGTGCCAGCAGCCCGCGAGATACGCAGTATTTT.

The chain is built from TRBV2 and TRBJ2-5, with D perhaps TRBD2 (5 bases). V lost 6 bases to trimming and J lost 4 bases, with 18 bases between them. The germline V gene encodes CDR1 SNHLY and CDR2 FYNNEI. The CDR3 length is 15 residues. CDR3 bases: TGTGCCAGCAGAGCTGGACTTCAGGCCCTAGAGACCCAGTACTTC. This sequence encodes CASRAGLQALETQYF.

This clone was counted a few times. The chain has TRBV15 and TRBJ2-2, with D possibly matching TRBD2 (5 bases). The V and J ends lost 1 base and 1 base respectively, with 10 bases between them. CDR1 is LNHNV and CDR2 is YYDKDF in the germline V gene (reference sequence). This CDR3 is built from 16 residues. Here the CDR3 DNA reads TGTGCCACCAGCAGAGCCAGGACTGGGAACACCGGGGAGCTGTTTTTT. Its protein product is CATSRARTGNTGELFF. Based on the CDR3 plus reference TRBV15 and TRBJ2-2, the full variable domain is DAMVIQNPRYQVTQFGKPVTLSCSQTLNHNVMYWYQQKSSQAPKLLFHYYDKDFNNEADTPDNFQSRRPNTSFCFLDIRSPGLGDTAMYLCATSRARTGNTGELFFGEGSRLTVL.

V and J are TRBV11-3 and TRBJ1-3; TRBD1 aligns across 7 bases. Germline CDR1 and CDR2: SGHNT and YENEEA. The J segment lost 0 bases and the V segment lost 3 bases, leaving 2 bases of the junction unmatched. The CDR3 consists of 15 residues. The CDR3 loop is CASSLGQNSGNTIYF. In DNA form, the CDR3 reads TGTGCCAGCAGCTTGGGACAGAACTCTGGAAACACCATATATTTT.

The chain recombines TRBV7-8 with TRBJ2-1; 12 bases map to TRBD2. Germline CDR1 is SGHVS and CDR2 is FQNEAQ. This CDR3 region has 15 residues. V lost 5 bases and J lost 6; bases outside the gene matches: 5. This chain's CDR3 is CASSPRTSGTNEQFF. The DNA for the CDR3 is TGTGCCAGCAGCCCACGGACTAGCGGGACCAATGAGCAGTTCTTC. The full variable domain, its missing parts supplied by reference TRBV7-8 and TRBJ2-1, is GAGVSQSPRYKVAKRGQDVALRCDPISGHVSLFWYQQALGQGPEFLTYFQNEAQLDKSGLPSDRFFAERPEGSVSTLKIQRTQQEDSAVYLCASSPRTSGTNEQFFGPGTRLTVL.

The chain links TRBV9 to TRBJ2-5, with D maybe TRBD2 (6 bases). The CDR3 runs 14 residues. CDR1 SGDLS and CDR2 YYNGEE come from the germline V gene. Between the trimmed V and J ends, which lost 0 bases and 5 bases, there was a span of 11 bases. CDR3 DNA: TGTGCCAGCAGCGTAGGGGGAGGAATGGAGACCCAGTACTTC. It yields the protein CASSVGGGMETQYF.

V usage is TRBV29-1 and J usage is TRBJ1-3, with D unresolved. Trimming left V 2 bases short and J 4 bases short, with 9 bases between. The CDR3 has 13 residues. CDR1 is SQVTM, CDR2 ANQGSEA, per germline. This CDR3 reads CSVELGGGNTIYF. The CDR3, as DNA: TGCAGCGTTGAATTAGGCGGCGGAAACACCATATATTTT. Full variable domain (rest looked up from reference TRBV29-1 and TRBJ1-3): SAVISQKPSRDICQRGTSLTIQCQVDSQVTMMFWYRQQPGQSLTLIATANQGSEATYESGFVIDKFPISRPNLTFSTLTVSNMSPEDSSIYLCSVELGGGNTIYFGEGSWLTVV.

About this clone: The junction departs from the called germline gene at one end, perhaps through a read error. The gene calls are TRBV6-1 and TRBJ1-2; D is ambiguous. The CDR3 length is 12 residues. Per the germline V gene, CDR1 is MNHNS and CDR2 is SASEGT. The CDR3 region is CASSESDYGYPF. CDR3 bases: TGTGCCAGCAGTGAGTCGGACTATGGCTACCCCTTC.

This clone was seen more than once but under ten times. CDR3 residues: CASSLIQGGYNEQFF. Written as DNA, the CDR3 is TGCGCCAGCAGCTTGATACAGGGGGGCTACAATGAGCAGTTCTTC. The chain employs TRBV5-1 and TRBJ2-1; 8 nucleotides agree with TRBD1. Germline trimming cut 1 base from V and 3 bases from J; bases unmatched to any gene: 3. This CDR3 has 15 amino acids. Looked up from germline, CDR1 is SGHRS and CDR2 is YFSETQ.

The V call is TRBV5-1, the J call TRBJ2-5, with D unresolved. Germline V lookup: CDR1 SGHRS, CDR2 YFSETQ. The CDR3 covers 13 residues. Trimming removed 5 bases at V and 2 bases at J, with 10 bases between. DNA for the CDR3: TGCGCCAGCAGATGGCAGTCACAAGAGACCCAGTACTTC. Residues: CASRWQSQETQYF.

The chain uses TRBV5-1 and TRBJ1-2; D gene unclear. V dropped 0 bases and J dropped 2 bases, with 11 bases sitting between them. This CDR3 is built from 15 residues. CDR1 and CDR2 (germline): SGHRS, YFSETQ. Here the CDR3 reads CASSLGAGGNYGYTF. In nucleotides, the CDR3 is TGCGCCAGCAGCTTGGGGGCAGGCGGGAACTATGGCTACACCTTC. Full variable domain (rest looked up from reference TRBV5-1 and TRBJ1-2): KAGVTQTPRYLIKTRGQQVTLSCSPISGHRSVSWYQQTPGQGLQFLFEYFSETQRNKGNFPGRFSGRQFSNSRSEMNVSTLELGDSALYLCASSLGAGGNYGYTFGSGTRLTVV.

DNA of the CDR3: TGTGCCAGCAAAAACTCACAAGGCGGAGATACGCAGTATTTT. As protein: CASKNSQGGDTQYF. The genes are TRBV6-5 and TRBJ2-3; no definite D call. The CDR3 length is 14 residues. The germline V and J ends were trimmed by 7 bases and 5 bases, with 16 bases remaining between them. Germline V CDR1 and CDR2: MNHEY, SVGAGI.

The CDR3 reads CASSEGQGITYEQYF. The DNA for the CDR3 is TGTGCCAGTAGTGAGGGACAGGGGATTACCTACGAGCAGTACTTC. The chain joins TRBV19 to TRBJ2-7, with 10 bases aligning to TRBD1. CDR3 length: 15 amino acids. With 5 bases clipped from V and 2 bases from J, the junction kept 6 bases outside the gene matches. The germline CDR1 and CDR2 sequences are LNHDA and SQIVND (reference sequence).

This chain joins TRBV6-5 and TRBJ2-1; 7 positions agree with TRBD2. Per the germline V gene, CDR1 is MNHEY and CDR2 is SVGAGI. The CDR3 loop spans 15 amino acids. V was pared by 7 bases and J by 7 bases, with 13 bases of the junction left unmatched. The CDR3 DNA is TGTGCCAGCACTCCCGAAGGCGGGAGATATAATGAGCAGTTCTTC. Its protein is CASTPEGGRYNEQFF.

The chain carries TRBV7-6 and TRBJ2-1; TRBD2 agrees at 10 bases. The V and J ends lost 3 bases and 5 bases, in that order; junction bases with no gene match: 10. Germline V gives CDR1 SGHVS, CDR2 FNYEAQ. The CDR3 contains 17 residues. CDR3 sequence (DNA): TGTGCCAGCAGCTTCTCGAGGACTAGCGGAGCCCACAATGAGCAGTTCTTC. This codes for CASSFSRTSGAHNEQFF.

The chain links TRBV6-5 to TRBJ1-5; D remains unclear. V was trimmed by 6 bases and J by 4 bases, leaving 13 bases between them. The CDR3 loop spans 14 amino acids. Germline values: CDR1 MNHEY, CDR2 SVGAGI. The CDR3 region has the DNA TGTGCCAGCAGAGAAGTGACGGAGAATCAGCCCCAGCATTTT. It encodes CASREVTENQPQHF.

The rearrangement joins TRBV19 to TRBJ1-4; TRBD1 might be the D (6 bases). With 5 bases removed from V and 5 bases from J, the gap between germline ends came to 12 bases. The CDR3 is 14 residues long. Germline CDR1 reads LNHDA; CDR2 reads SQIVND (reference sequence). The CDR3 loop reads CASSDYGTNEKLFF. CDR3 coding DNA: TGTGCCAGTAGTGACTACGGGACAAATGAAAAACTGTTTTTT.

This clone has a handful of counts. The chain has TRBV2 and TRBJ2-5; D uncertain. The CDR3 contains 14 residues. Germline V CDR1 and CDR2: SNHLY, FYNNEI. The germline V and J ends were trimmed by 8 bases and 1 base, with 14 bases remaining between them. CDR3 region: CASLLTPAQETQYF. The CDR3 nucleotides are TGTGCCAGCCTCTTGACACCCGCCCAAGAGACCCAGTACTTC. Full variable domain (missing parts from reference TRBV2 and TRBJ2-5): EPEVTQTPSHQVTQMGQEVILRCVPISNHLYFYWYRQILGQKVEFLVSFYNNEISEKSEIFDDQFSVERPDGSNFTLKIRSTKLEDSAMYFCASLLTPAQETQYFGPGTRLLVL.

The CDR3 sequence is CAWIAGTSAQGTQYF. DNA for the CDR3: TGTGCCTGGATCGCCGGGACTAGCGCTCAGGGGACCCAGTACTTC. This chain links TRBV30 with TRBJ2-5; 10 nucleotides agree with TRBD2. The germline gives CDR1 GTSNPN, CDR2 SVGIG (reference sequence). The CDR3 runs 15 residues. The junction had 12 bases not matched to a gene; V was cut back by 4 bases and J by 7 bases. The full variable domain, rest sourced from reference TRBV30 and TRBJ2-5, is SQTIHQWPATLVQPVGSPLSLECTVEGTSNPNLYWYRQAAGRGLQLLFYSVGIGQISSEVPQNLSASRPQDRQFILSSKKLLLSDSGFYLCAWIAGTSAQGTQYFGPGTRLLVL.

CDR3 coding DNA: TGTGCCAGCAGCTTTGGCGGCTACGAGCAGTACTTC. Its protein is CASSFGGYEQYF. The genes are TRBV5-6 and TRBJ2-7; D remains unclear. Germline CDR1 SGHDT, CDR2 YYEEEE. V lost 2 bases, J lost 3 bases, and 6 bases lay in between. The CDR3 has 12 residues.

The rearrangement uses TRBV28 and TRBJ2-7; 8 nucleotides align to TRBD1. The V segment lost 7 bases and the J segment 2 bases; nucleotides outside the gene matches: 7. Germline V gene data show CDR1 as MDHEN and CDR2 as SYDVKM. The CDR3 loop spans 14 amino acids. The CDR3 nucleotides read TGTGCCAGCACTACAGGGGGTATCCCCTACGAGCAGTACTTC. This translates into CASTTGGIPYEQYF.

V usage is TRBV27 and J usage is TRBJ1-1; maybe TRBD1 (6 bases). Between the trimmed V and J ends, which lost 7 bases and 1 base, there was a span of 13 bases. Germline CDR1 and CDR2: MNHEY and SMNVEV (reference sequence). The CDR3 has 14 amino acids. The CDR3, as DNA: TGTGCCAGCAATCCACAGGGAAAGAACACTGAAGCTTTCTTT. As protein: CASNPQGKNTEAFF.

The chain recombines TRBV5-1 with TRBJ1-6; D is unresolved. CDR1 and CDR2 from the germline V gene are SGHRS and YFSETQ. This CDR3 region has 14 residues. The ends were cut back, 0 bases at V and 5 bases at J, with 6 bases in the middle. The CDR3 nucleotides are TGCGCCAGCAGCTTGGTGGGCCATAATTCACCCCTCCACTTT. The encoded protein is CASSLVGHNSPLHF.

This clone was observed a few times. The rearrangement uses TRBV19 and TRBJ2-5, with 10 bases fitting TRBD2. CDR3 length: 15 amino acids. J was trimmed by 5 bases and V by 6 bases; bases with no gene match: 9. CDR1 LNHDA and CDR2 SQIVND come from the germline V gene (reference sequence). This CDR3 reads CASRPEAGGRETQYF. CDR3 coding DNA: TGTGCCAGTAGGCCAGAAGCGGGGGGGCGGGAGACCCAGTACTTC.

V is TRBV6-1 and J is TRBJ1-2; tentatively, D is TRBD1 (6 bases). The CDR3 spans 12 residues. With 6 bases removed from V and 8 bases from J, the gap between germline ends came to 13 bases. Germline CDR1 reads MNHNS; CDR2 reads SASEGT. As DNA, the CDR3 is TGTGCCAGCAGGCCAGGGGTAGGAGGCTACACCTTC. This encodes CASRPGVGGYTF.